This T cell receptor beta chain was identified during a study of CD8+ T cells in alopecia areata. Treatment given: oral pan-JAK inhibitor, 5-10 mg twice daily. Sampling of alopecia areata patients yielded lesional scalp punch biopsies as well as peripheral blood. V shed 4 bases and J shed 3 bases, with 7 bases lying between them. The CDR3 length is 14 residues. Germline V CDR1 and CDR2: SEHNR, FQNEAQ (reference sequence). Once RNA had been extracted, it was reverse transcribed into cDNA to act as the sequencing template. The method was immunoSEQ multiplex PCR; TCRdb's version includes in-frame clones alone and lacks a portion of them. The sample carries 190,000 or so clones, around 60% recorded once.

The TCR was taken from a human donor with alopecia areata. The chain has TRBV7-9 and TRBJ2-6, with a weak D call TRBD2 (5 bases). The sample consisted of CD8+ T cells sorted from blood, taken at week 24, from a patient treated with tofacitinib. CDR3 coding DNA: TGTGCCAGCAGCTCGGGGAGTGGGGCCAACGTCCTGACTTTC. This translates into CASSSGSGANVLTF.